The clone carrying this T cell receptor (beta chain) has a count of ten or more. The data belong to a study of T cells after yellow fever vaccination. The V gene end was trimmed by 4 bases and the J gene end by 4 bases; junction bases not matched to a gene: 2. CDR1 and CDR2 from the germline V gene are SGHRS and YFSETQ. This CDR3 contains 13 residues. TCR cDNA was made by 5'RACE template switching, adding a universal primer site and UMIs. TCRdb processed the 5' RACE reads anew with MiXCR; each CDR3 protein has one entry. The repertoire consists of more than 95,000 distinct CDR3 sequences, with roughly 7.9% occurring once and the leading ten covering 2.7%.

The V gene is TRBV5-1, the J gene TRBJ1-2; 9 bases are a match to TRBD1. The starting material was CD4+ T cells sorted from PBMCs, obtained about 49 days after the first yellow fever vaccination. The TCR comes from a man aged 18 to 30 who received the YFV17D yellow fever vaccine. CDR3 amino acids: CASSAGQGYGYTF. CDR3 in DNA: TGCGCCAGCAGCGCGGGACAGGGCTATGGCTACACCTTC. Supplemented by reference TRBV5-1 and TRBJ1-2, the full variable domain reads KAGVTQTPRYLIKTRGQQVTLSCSPISGHRSVSWYQQTPGQGLQFLFEYFSETQRNKGNFPGRFSGRQFSNSRSEMNVSTLELGDSALYLCASSAGQGYGYTFGSGTRLTVV.